The rows below give T cell receptor beta chains drawn from one sample of a study of control samples from healthy donors and cancer patients. The protocol was immunoSEQ multiplex PCR, while the TCRdb copy is restricted to in-frame clones and leaves out a portion. The table records about 190,000 clones, approximately 91% of them present only once. The specimen was blood. The origin of the receptors is a man aged 30 to 45 in good health. The CDR3 runs from the conserved cysteine through the conserved F or W. A D gene is named only where the DNA matches it firmly. Clone size is shown for a subset of rows, as once, few, many or a class of expanded clone.

v_call,cdr3_length,clone_size,j_call,d_call,cdr3_nt,cdr3_aa
TRBV27,17,.,TRBJ2-7,TRBD1,TGTGCCAGCAGTTCAACCGGGACAGGGCAACGAGCCTACGAGCAGTACTTC,CASSSTGTGQRAYEQYF
TRBV10-1,19,.,TRBJ2-2,TRBD2,TGCGCCAGTTCCTCCGGGACTAGCGGGCCAGCACCGCCAACCGGGGAGCTGTTTTTT,CASSSGTSGPAPPTGELFF
TRBV5-1,15,.,TRBJ1-6,TRBD1,TGCGCCAGCAGCTGGACAGGGGGCAATAATTCACCCCTCCACTTT,CASSWTGGNNSPLHF
TRBV4-1,19,.,TRBJ1-6,.,TGCGCCAGCAGCCAAGCCGCACAGGGTCAGAGCTCCTATAATTCACCCCTCCACTTT,CASSQAAQGQSSYNSPLHF
TRBV29-1,12,once,TRBJ2-1,.,TGCAGCGTAAGGCCCTTACCGAATGAGCAGTTCTTC,CSVRPLPNEQFF
TRBV2,15,.,TRBJ1-4,.,TGTGCCAGCAGTGAATGGGGGGTAACTAATGAAAAACTGTTTTTT,CASSEWGVTNEKLFF
TRBV7-2,13,.,TRBJ1-5,.,TGTGCCAGCAGCTCTACGGGCAATCAGCCCCAGCATTTT,CASSSTGNQPQHF
TRBV7-2,16,.,TRBJ1-3,.,TGTGCCAGCAGCTATAGTCCCCGGGGCCTTGGAAACACCATATATTTT,CASSYSPRGLGNTIYF
TRBV2,13,.,TRBJ1-4,.,TGTGCCAGCATTGCAGCAACTAATGAAAAACTGTTTTTT,CASIAATNEKLFF
TRBV7-8,15,.,TRBJ1-5,.,TGTGCCAGCAGCCAAAAGGGGTATAGCAATCAGCCCCAGCATTTT,CASSQKGYSNQPQHF
TRBV4-1,15,.,TRBJ2-5,TRBD1,TGCGCCAGCAGCCTCGGGACAGGGGTGTTAGAGACCCAGTACTTC,CASSLGTGVLETQYF
TRBV7-9,14,.,TRBJ1-5,.,TGTGCCAGCAGTCCAGCGCGCAGCAATCAGCCCCAGCATTTT,CASSPARSNQPQHF
TRBV30,15,once,TRBJ2-3,.,TGTGCCTGGAGTGGAACGGGGGCTAGCACAGATACGCAGTATTTT,CAWSGTGASTDTQYF